The T cell receptor (beta chain) described here comes from a study of cytomegalovirus exposure and HLA in healthy donors. The study, taken as a whole, reports: TCR association rates varied by HLA locus in a later analysis, with DRB1 highest and HLA-C lowest.

This CDR3 has 15 residues. V lost 6 bases and J lost 2, with 18 bases in between. CDR1 is SGHNT and CDR2 is YYREEE in the germline V gene (reference sequence). Concerning this clone itself: Its target is unknown.

A multiplex PCR was run with 60 Vbeta primers and 13 Jbeta primers. This table comes from immunoSEQ multiplex PCR, and its TCRdb copy is limited to in-frame clones, with some not included. The data hold some 96,000 clones, with approximately 79% observed a single time. The sequence came from a woman between 55 and 75 years old in good health and CMV-seropositive. The V and J genes are TRBV5-4 and TRBJ2-7, with D possibly TRBD2 on 5 matching bases. Input material: PBMCs. This CDR3 reads CASTKVASPPYEQYF. The DNA of the CDR3 is TGTGCCAGCACCAAAGTAGCGTCACCCCCCTACGAGCAGTACTTC.